This T cell receptor (beta chain) emerged from a study of OX40 agonist ivuxolimab in advanced cancers. Turning to the study itself: The mean age was roughly 60 years, ranging from about 20 to 90, with more than 70% of participants male.

Profiled with immunoSEQ multiplex PCR; TCRdb holds only in-frame clones, not every one. Counted here are about 77,000 clones, about 90% occurring once; the ten biggest clones make up approximately 2.3%. Germline values: CDR1 SQVTM, CDR2 ANQGSEA. V was trimmed by 4 bases and J by 3 bases, leaving 12 bases between them. CDR3 length: 14 amino acids. As concerns this clone: As yet, its antigen is unknown.

Blood sampling took place at baseline, cycle 4 day 1, and cycle 7 day 1. Study findings and constraints: CD8+ T cells showed, on average, more clonal expansion than CD4+ cells.

The chain recombines TRBV29-1 with TRBJ2-2, with D perhaps matching TRBD1 (7 bases). The clonotype was recovered from an adult with an advanced solid tumor such as melanoma, head and neck, liver or kidney cancer. The material was CD4+ or CD8+ T cells sorted from blood, obtained in a trial of the OX40 agonist ivuxolimab. CDR3: CSVGVRGDTGELFF. The CDR3 DNA reads TGCAGCGTTGGGGTCAGGGGGGACACCGGGGAGCTGTTTTTT.